The sample holds many counts of the clone carrying this TCR beta chain. Its target is unknown. Libraries of TCR beta came from quantitative 5'-RACE with molecular barcodes. TCRdb ran MiXCR on the 5' RACE reads and lists one entry per CDR3 protein. The sample lists approximately 260,000 distinct CDR3 sequences, approximately 9% occurring once. This entry is derived from a study of CD8 T cells in ankylosing spondylitis. J gave up 6 bases and V 3 bases, and 10 bases lay outside the gene matches. Germline assignment: CDR1 DFQATT and CDR2 SNEGSKA (reference sequence). The CDR3 totals 15 residues. Study findings and constraints: Matched ankylosing spondylitis synovial fluid reportedly contained a significantly enriched population of disease-linked clones.

This sequence joins TRBV20-1 and TRBJ2-7; the match to TRBD2 covers 11 bases. The source of this sequence is a male donor with ankylosing spondylitis or in good health (not recorded which). The specimen sequenced was blood, either unsorted or a sorted T cell fraction (not recorded which). Here the CDR3 reads CSARLAGGLSGEQYF. Here the CDR3 DNA reads TGCAGTGCTAGGCTAGCGGGAGGCCTTTCCGGCGAGCAGTACTTC.